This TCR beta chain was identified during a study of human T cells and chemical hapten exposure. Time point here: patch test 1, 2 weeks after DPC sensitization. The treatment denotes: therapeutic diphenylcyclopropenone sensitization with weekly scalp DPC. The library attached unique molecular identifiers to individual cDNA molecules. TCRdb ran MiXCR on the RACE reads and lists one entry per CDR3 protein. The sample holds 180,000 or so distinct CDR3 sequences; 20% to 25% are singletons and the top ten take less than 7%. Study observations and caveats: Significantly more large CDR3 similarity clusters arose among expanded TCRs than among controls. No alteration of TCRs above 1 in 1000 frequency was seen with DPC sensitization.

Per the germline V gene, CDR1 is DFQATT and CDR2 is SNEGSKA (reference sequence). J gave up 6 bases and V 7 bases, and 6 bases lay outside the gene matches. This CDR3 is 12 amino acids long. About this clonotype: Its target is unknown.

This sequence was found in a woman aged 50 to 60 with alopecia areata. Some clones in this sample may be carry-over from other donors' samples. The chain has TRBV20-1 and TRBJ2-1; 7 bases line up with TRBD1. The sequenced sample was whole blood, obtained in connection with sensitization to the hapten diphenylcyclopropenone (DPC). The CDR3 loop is CSVLTGINEQFF. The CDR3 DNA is TGCAGTGTCCTGACAGGGATCAATGAGCAGTTCTTC.